The 10 T cell receptor beta chains in this list originate from one sample, sequenced in a study of T cells in Graves' hyperthyroidism and ophthalmopathy. RNA transcripts yielded amplified TCR beta CDR3 regions. Carried out on the TCR CDR3, a first-round RT-PCR used the HTBI primer set. TCRdb reprocessed the multiplex PCR reads with MiXCR, giving one entry per CDR3 protein. In the table there are 300,000 to 400,000 distinct CDR3 sequences, roughly 14% of which are singletons. Sample: blood. All receptors come from a woman aged 25 to 45 with Graves' ophthalmopathy.

This clonotype was counted many times. The rearrangement uses TRBV20-1 and TRBJ2-1; TRBD2 agrees at 14 bases. V lost 3 bases, J lost 10 bases, and 11 bases stayed unmatched. Germline V CDR1 and CDR2: DFQATT, SNEGSKA (reference sequence). The CDR3 contains 16 residues. Here the CDR3 DNA reads TGCAGTGCTAGGGACCCCGGACTAGCGGGGGGTGAAGAGCAGTTCTTC. Translated: CSARDPGLAGGEEQFF.

This clonotype was found many times. This chain uses TRBV9 with TRBJ2-1; the D is unclear. Germline CDR1 is SGDLS and CDR2 is YYNGEE. Trimming stripped 3 bases from V and 8 bases from J, with 6 bases between. The CDR3 totals 11 residues. The CDR3 protein is CASSDSYEQFF. In DNA form, the CDR3 reads TGTGCCAGCAGCGATAGTTATGAGCAGTTCTTC.

This clonotype appeared many times. This sequence joins TRBV5-1 and TRBJ2-5; no clear D gene. The CDR3 loop spans 13 amino acids. Germline CDR1 reads SGHRS; CDR2 reads YFSETQ. V lost 2 bases and J lost 1, with 6 bases in between. CDR3 DNA sequence: TGCGCCAGCAGCTTCGACCCCCAAGAGACCCAGTACTTC. Its translation is CASSFDPQETQYF.

There are many counts of this clonotype. CDR3 nucleotide sequence: TGTGCCAGCAGCCTAGAATGGATCGGGGAGCTGTTTTTT. Residues: CASSLEWIGELFF. The chain is built from TRBV11-1 and TRBJ2-2, with D hard to call. The V gene lost 5 bases and the J gene lost 7 bases, with 11 bases spanning the gap. The CDR3 spans 13 residues. Germline V gene sequence: CDR1 SGHAT, CDR2 FQDESV (reference sequence).

This clonotype appeared a few times. The chain recombines TRBV18 with TRBJ2-3; TRBD2 is a possible D gene (6 bases). Germline-derived CDR1 and CDR2 are KGHSH and LQKENI. The CDR3 sequence is 17 residues long. The V gene lost 0 bases and the J gene lost 2 bases, with 15 bases spanning the gap. CDR3 sequence: CASSPPSPAGHTDTQYF. As DNA, the CDR3 is TGTGCCAGCTCACCACCGTCGCCAGCGGGCCACACAGATACGCAGTATTTT.

The rearrangement uses TRBV5-6 and TRBJ1-2, with D tentatively TRBD1 (5 bases). The CDR3 is 14 residues long. The germline V gene has CDR1 SGHDT and CDR2 YYEEEE. Between the trimmed V and J ends, which lost 4 bases and 9 bases, there was a span of 19 bases. The CDR3 DNA is TGTGCCAGCAGCCCGCGGATAAAACAGGTCCGCTACACCTTC. It is translated as CASSPRIKQVRYTF.

This clonotype turned up a few times. This sequence joins TRBV7-9 and TRBJ2-3, with no clear D. Germline V lookup: CDR1 SEHNR, CDR2 FQNEAQ (reference sequence). Trimming cost V 0 bases and J 3 bases, with 7 bases left between them. The CDR3 is made up of 14 amino acids. CDR3 nucleotides: TGTGCCAGCAGCTTAGCGGATGGAACAGATACGCAGTATTTT. It translates to CASSLADGTDTQYF.

The rearrangement links TRBV2 to TRBJ2-7; tentative D call: TRBD1 (7 bases). This CDR3 has 15 amino acids. V was shortened by 4 bases and J by 0 bases, with 13 bases between the two germline ends. Germline V gene lookup returns CDR1 SNHLY and CDR2 FYNNEI. CDR3 nucleotides: TGTGCCAGCAGTGGGCGGGACAGAAGCTCCTACGAGCAGTACTTC. Its translation: CASSGRDRSSYEQYF.

This clonotype was observed many times. The V gene is TRBV20-1, the J gene TRBJ1-1; D is uncertain. Trimming took 2 bases from V and 7 from J, leaving 14 bases between them. Germline CDR1 is DFQATT and CDR2 is SNEGSKA (reference sequence). CDR3 size: 13 residues. The CDR3 loop reads CSARHSGSNEAFF. For the CDR3, the DNA is TGCAGTGCTAGACATTCCGGGAGCAATGAAGCTTTCTTT.

This clonotype was picked up many times. The chain joins TRBV20-1 to TRBJ2-4; TRBD1 aligns across 9 bases. The CDR3 runs 14 residues. V lost 3 bases, J lost 9 bases, and 9 bases stayed unmatched. CDR1 is DFQATT and CDR2 is SNEGSKA in the germline V gene (reference sequence). CDR3 bases: TGCAGTGCTAGTCTTCTGGACAGGGGAAGCATTCAGTACTTC. Translated: CSASLLDRGSIQYF.